This is a list of T cell receptor beta chains from one sample in a study of shared clonotypes between healthy human individuals. Assay used: immunoSEQ multiplex PCR; TCRdb lists only in-frame clones, some missing. The table shows 550,000 to 850,000 clones, with roughly two thirds occurring only once. The specimen was memory CD4+ T cells sorted from blood. The receptors come from a woman under 40 in good health. The CDR3 runs from the conserved cysteine through the conserved F or W. The order of the fields is V gene, clone size, D gene, J gene, CDR3 DNA, CDR3 protein. A D gene is named only where the DNA matches it firmly. Size values are once, few and many counts, or a class for expanded clones, and some rows have none.

>TRBV19|.|.|TRBJ2-1
TGTGCCAGTAGCCGAGGACAGTACAATGAGCAGTTCTTC
CASSRGQYNEQFF
>TRBV19|.|.|TRBJ2-7
TGTGCCAGTAGTGGAATGGTGGCAGGGGAGGAGGAGCAGTACTTC
CASSGMVAGEEEQYF
>TRBV19|once|.|TRBJ1-5
TGTGCCAGTAGTATGAGTGTCGCGAATCAGCCCCAGCATTTT
CASSMSVANQPQHF
>TRBV11-2|few|TRBD1|TRBJ2-1
TGTGCCAGCAGCTTAGAATACGGACAGGGGTTCAATGAGCAGTTCTTC
CASSLEYGQGFNEQFF
>TRBV5-1|.|TRBD2|TRBJ2-5
TGCGCCAGCACAACTAGCGGGATCGGAGAGACCCAGTACTTC
CASTTSGIGETQYF
>TRBV7-5|.|.|TRBJ2-7
TGTGTCAGAAGCCAAGTTCACGTCGTCGGGGAGCAGTACTTC
CVRSQVHVVGEQYF
>TRBV15|.|.|TRBJ2-7
TGTGCCACCAGCAGAGATCTCCCCAGGGGATCCTTCTACGAGCAGTACTTC
CATSRDLPRGSFYEQYF
>TRBV7-6|.|.|TRBJ2-3
TGTGCCAGCAGCTTAACGGCGGGGATGCTACTAGATACGCAGTATTTT
CASSLTAGMLLDTQYF
>TRBV5-1|once|TRBD1|TRBJ1-5
TGCGCCAGCAGCCCCACCACAGGGGGTCCCCAGCATTTT
CASSPTTGGPQHF
>TRBV27|.|.|TRBJ2-7
TGTGCCAGCAGGGTTCTGAGCTCCTACGAGCAGTACTTC
CASRVLSSYEQYF
>TRBV12-5|.|.|TRBJ2-1
TGTGCTAGTGGTTTGGTACTGGGGGGCACTATCAATGAGCAGTTCTTC
CASGLVLGGTINEQFF
>TRBV10-3|.|TRBD1|TRBJ2-7
TGTGCCATCGGGGTTGGACAGGCGAACTACGAGCAGTACTTC
CAIGVGQANYEQYF
>TRBV6-6|.|.|TRBJ1-5
TGTGCCAGCAGTTACTCGACCGGCAATCAGCCCCAGCATTTT
CASSYSTGNQPQHF
>TRBV5-1|once|TRBD1|TRBJ1-6
TGCGCCAGCAGCCCCGGGGACAGAGATAATTCACCCCTCCACTTT
CASSPGDRDNSPLHF
>TRBV11-2|.|.|TRBJ2-3
TGTGCCAGCAGCTTAGGGTCGGGCGGGCGCACAGATACGCAGTATTTT
CASSLGSGGRTDTQYF
>TRBV20-1|.|.|TRBJ1-3
TGCAGTGCCTACTCTGGAAACACCATATATTTT
CSAYSGNTIYF
>TRBV15|.|.|TRBJ2-1
TGTGCCACCAGCAGAGGGGGACTCCTCCTGTTCTTC
CATSRGGLLLFF
>TRBV28|.|.|TRBJ1-2
TGTGCCAGCAGTCCCGGCATCTATGGCTACACCTTC
CASSPGIYGYTF
>TRBV6-6|.|TRBD2|TRBJ2-3
TGTGCCATCAGTGAGCGGGAGGGATCATCAGATACGCAGTATTTT
CAISEREGSSDTQYF
>TRBV27|.|TRBD2|TRBJ2-1
TGTGCCAGCAGTTTTCTGGCGGGAGATAGGAATGAGCAGTTCTTC
CASSFLAGDRNEQFF
>TRBV27|.|.|TRBJ1-2
TGTGCCAGCAGTTCTATGGGGATCTCTGGCTACACCTTC
CASSSMGISGYTF
>TRBV6-1|.|.|TRBJ2-7
TGTGCCAGCAGTGAACGGTTTATCTACGAGCAGTACTTC
CASSERFIYEQYF
>TRBV19|.|.|TRBJ1-1
TGTGCCACACGGTCGATTATGGGGGGTAGCGGCACTGAAGCTTTCTTT
CATRSIMGGSGTEAFF
>TRBV18|few|.|TRBJ1-1
TGTGCCAGCTCACCGGTAGTGGACGCGAACACTGAAGCTTTCTTT
CASSPVVDANTEAFF
>TRBV4-2|once|TRBD1|TRBJ1-4
TGTGCCAGCAGCCAAGGGATCGGGACAGGGGGCAAAAAACTGTTTTTT
CASSQGIGTGGKKLFF
>TRBV6-4|.|.|TRBJ1-6
TGTGCCAGCAGGGATGGGGGTTCTAATTCACCCCTCCACTTT
CASRDGGSNSPLHF
>TRBV10-1|.|TRBD2|TRBJ2-1
TGCGCCAGCAGTGAGTCTGGCGGGAGGGCCGCTATTGAGCAGTTCTTC
CASSESGGRAAIEQFF
>TRBV5-1|.|TRBD2|TRBJ2-1
TGCGCCAGCTCACAGGGGACTAGCGGATACAATGAGCAGTTCTTC
CASSQGTSGYNEQFF
>TRBV15|once|TRBD1|TRBJ2-5
TGTGCCACCAGCAGGGGCTCAGGGGGTGGTGAGACCCAGTACTTC
CATSRGSGGGETQYF
>TRBV19|.|.|TRBJ1-3
TGTGCCAGTAGTTTCGATGTCGGACGCGGAAACACCATATATTTT
CASSFDVGRGNTIYF
>TRBV4-1|.|.|TRBJ1-3
TGCGCCAGCAGCCAGCGGAATTCCGGGCGTACTGGAAACACCATATATTTT
CASSQRNSGRTGNTIYF
>TRBV19|.|TRBD1|TRBJ1-1
TGTGCCAGTAGGTCGACAGGGGGGATTAACACTGAAGCTTTCTTT
CASRSTGGINTEAFF
>TRBV7-9|.|TRBD1|TRBJ2-2
TGTGCCAGCAGCTCCCGGACAGGGGGGGACACCGGGGAGCTGTTTTTT
CASSSRTGGDTGELFF
>TRBV19|.|.|TRBJ2-3
TGTGCCAGTAGTATTGGGTCGGGAAGCACAGATACGCAGTATTTT
CASSIGSGSTDTQYF
>TRBV5-1|.|TRBD2|TRBJ2-5
TGCGCCAGCACTTGGGGAGGGAGAGAGACCCAGTACTTC
CASTWGGRETQYF
>TRBV18|.|.|TRBJ1-1
TGTGCCAGCTCACCAGGGGGGGGAATCACTGAAGCTTTCTTT
CASSPGGGITEAFF